This is a list of T cell receptor beta chains from one sample in a study of blood T cell repertoires in COVID-19. Libraries were prepared by immunoSEQ multiplex PCR; TCRdb keeps only in-frame clonotypes and omits some of them. The top ten clones hold 4.5% to 7% of a sample with over 200,000 clones, 65% to 85% of them seen once. Sample: peripheral blood. These receptors were collected from a man aged 80 or over with acute or convalescent COVID-19. CDR3s include the opening cysteine and the closing phenylalanine or tryptophan. Each record gives: J gene, D gene, CDR3 length, V gene, clone size, CDR3 DNA, CDR3 protein. A D gene is named only where the DNA matches it firmly. Expanded clones are given a class, and other clones once, few, many or no size at all.

>TRBJ1-4|-|14|TRBV5-6|once
TGTGCCAGCAGCCTTGCAGGGGTTAATGAAAAACTGTTTTTT
CASSLAGVNEKLFF
>TRBJ2-5|TRBD1|15|TRBV6-5|-
TGTGCCAGCAGCCTTAGGACAGGTCCCCAGGGGACCCAGTACTTC
CASSLRTGPQGTQYF
>TRBJ1-5|TRBD1|13|TRBV19|-
TGTGCCAGTTCCGGGACAGGGCCTCAGCCCCAGCATTTT
CASSGTGPQPQHF
>TRBJ2-7|TRBD1|15|TRBV5-4|-
TGTGCCAGCAGCCCCCATGGACAGGGCTCCTACGAGCAGTACTTC
CASSPHGQGSYEQYF
>TRBJ2-1|TRBD2|19|TRBV24-1|-
TGTGCCACCAGTGACGCCCTCTCGACTAGCGGGGGGAGGTACAATGAGCAGTTCTTC
CATSDALSTSGGRYNEQFF
>TRBJ1-4|TRBD1|16|TRBV5-1|-
TGCGCCAGCAGCCTAAACAGGGGCGACACTAATGAAAAACTGTTTTTT
CASSLNRGDTNEKLFF
>TRBJ2-1|-|15|TRBV6-1|-
TGTGCCAGCAGTGAAGCGGGGACACCCTACAATGAGCAGTTCTTC
CASSEAGTPYNEQFF
>TRBJ1-4|-|15|TRBV9|-
TGTGCCAGCAGCGTAGAGGGGGCAACTAATGAAAAACTGTTTTTT
CASSVEGATNEKLFF
>TRBJ1-6|-|15|TRBV11-3|few
TGTGCCAGCAGCTTAGAAAGCGGCCGTAATTCACCCCTCCACTTT
CASSLESGRNSPLHF
>TRBJ2-7|TRBD1|13|TRBV12-3/TRBV12-4|once
TGTGCCAGCGCAAGACAGGGGGCCTACGAGCAGTACTTC
CASARQGAYEQYF
>TRBJ1-4|-|13|TRBV28|-
TGTGCCAGCAGTTCCCCTCTACATGAAAAACTGTTTTTT
CASSSPLHEKLFF
>TRBJ2-7|TRBD2|15|TRBV11-1|-
TGTGCCAGCAGCCGCCAGACTAGCGGTGGCTACGAGCAGTACTTC
CASSRQTSGGYEQYF
>TRBJ2-4|TRBD2|16|TRBV5-5|-
TGTGCCAGCAGGGAGACTAGCGGGCCAGCCAAAAACATTCAGTACTTC
CASRETSGPAKNIQYF
>TRBJ2-7|TRBD1|12|TRBV29-1|-
TGCAGCGTTTTGGGACAGGCCTACGAGCAGTACTTC
CSVLGQAYEQYF
>TRBJ2-1|TRBD2|14|TRBV10-1|-
TGCGCCAGCAGTGTTAGCGGGCTGGGCAATGAGCAGTTCTTC
CASSVSGLGNEQFF
>TRBJ2-1|-|16|TRBV5-1|-
TGCGCCAGCACCAATGGGGGGGCGGTTAGGCACAATGAGCAGTTCTTC
CASTNGGAVRHNEQFF
>TRBJ2-7|TRBD1|15|TRBV10-3|-
TGTGCCATCAGTGAGTCGTGGGGACAGGGTAACGAGCAGTACTTC
CAISESWGQGNEQYF
>TRBJ2-5|-|14|TRBV23-1|-
TGCGCCTATGAACACCTACAGTACCAAGAGACCCAGTACTTC
CAYEHLQYQETQYF
>TRBJ2-7|-|15|TRBV24-1|-
TGTGCCACCAGTGACGCTACACAGGACCCCTACGAGCAGTACTTC
CATSDATQDPYEQYF
>TRBJ1-5|-|14|TRBV18|-
TGTGCCAGCTCACAGAGTGCCGGCAATCAGCCCCAGCATTTT
CASSQSAGNQPQHF
>TRBJ2-7|TRBD2|16|TRBV5-7|-
TGTGCCAGCAGCTTACTAGCGGGCCTGTTCTCCTACGAGCAGTACTTC
CASSLLAGLFSYEQYF
>TRBJ1-5|TRBD1|15|TRBV19|-
TGTGCCAGTAGAAGCGGACAGGATGGTAATCAGCCCCAGCATTTT
CASRSGQDGNQPQHF
>TRBJ2-7|-|18|TRBV5-4|-
TGTGCCAGCAGCTCCTTATGGGAGGGCAGGGGTGTTCTCTACGAGCAGTACTTC
CASSSLWEGRGVLYEQYF
>TRBJ2-1|TRBD2|15|TRBV5-1|-
TGCGCCAGCGGACCTGCGGGAGGTCAGTACAATGAGCAGTTCTTC
CASGPAGGQYNEQFF
>TRBJ2-3|TRBD1|16|TRBV3-1/TRBV3-2|-
TGTGCCAGCAGCCAACGACAGACAGGGGAAGGAGATACGCAGTATTTT
CASSQRQTGEGDTQYF
>TRBJ1-2|-|15|TRBV4-1|few
TGCGCCAGCAGCCAAGATCAGGCCCTCTCCTATGGCTACACCTTC
CASSQDQALSYGYTF
>TRBJ2-7|TRBD2|14|TRBV5-1|-
TGCGCCAGCAGCTTGCGACGGGAGGGCTACGAGCAGTACTTC
CASSLRREGYEQYF
>TRBJ2-5|-|14|TRBV2|-
TGTGCCAGCAGTGAAGAGTGGGCCGAAGAGACCCAGTACTTC
CASSEEWAEETQYF
>TRBJ1-5|-|15|TRBV19|-
TGTGCCAGTAGTATCAACACCGCTAGCAATCAGCCCCAGCATTTT
CASSINTASNQPQHF
>TRBJ1-5|TRBD1|16|TRBV5-8|-
TGTGCCAGCAGCCCAATAGGGACAGGGGGCTTTCAGCCCCAGCATTTT
CASSPIGTGGFQPQHF
>TRBJ2-1|TRBD1|13|TRBV10-3|few
TGTGCCATCAGTGAACAGGGGGCCTATGAGCAGTTCTTC
CAISEQGAYEQFF
>TRBJ2-7|TRBD1|17|TRBV19|-
TGTGCCAGTAGCCCCCTCCTAAACAGGGGGGAAAACTACGAGCAGTACTTC
CASSPLLNRGENYEQYF
>TRBJ2-6|-|15|TRBV5-1|-
TGCGCCAGCAGCACGCTCCCTGGCGGGGCCAACGTCCTGACTTTC
CASSTLPGGANVLTF
>TRBJ1-2|-|15|TRBV11-2|-
TGTGCCAGCAGCCTACTTAGCGGGTGGAACTATGGCTACACCTTC
CASSLLSGWNYGYTF
>TRBJ2-1|-|15|TRBV15|-
TGTGCCACCAGCCAGGGCGAAGGGGCCTACAATGAGCAGTTCTTC
CATSQGEGAYNEQFF
>TRBJ2-1|TRBD2|14|TRBV19|-
TGTGCCAGTACTCTGAGCGGGGTCTACAATGAGCAGTTCTTC
CASTLSGVYNEQFF
>TRBJ2-3|TRBD1|16|TRBV18|-
TGTGCCAGCTCACCACGGGAAAGGGGGCAATCAGATACGCAGTATTTT
CASSPRERGQSDTQYF
>TRBJ2-2|-|13|TRBV3-1/TRBV3-2|-
TGTGCCAGCAGCCAATGGGGGGCCGGGGAGCTGTTTTTT
CASSQWGAGELFF
>TRBJ1-2|TRBD1|17|TRBV6-6|-
TGTGCCAGCAGTCGACAGGGGGCACGAGTTTCGAACTATGGCTACACCTTC
CASSRQGARVSNYGYTF
>TRBJ2-2|TRBD2|16|TRBV18|-
TGTGCCAGCTCACCTTCGCGGGAGGCCCACACCGGGGAGCTGTTTTTT
CASSPSREAHTGELFF
>TRBJ2-1|-|14|TRBV20-1|-
TGCAGTGCTAGTAGGAGTAGCTCCTACAATGAGCAGTTCTTC
CSASRSSSYNEQFF
>TRBJ2-7|-|12|TRBV19|-
TGTGCCGCAGGGGCCCGGGGTGGGGAGCAGTACTTC
CAAGARGGEQYF
>TRBJ2-2|-|14|TRBV3-1/TRBV3-2|few
TGTGCCAGCTCTGGCGGGGCGAACACCGGGGAGCTGTTTTTT
CASSGGANTGELFF
>TRBJ2-5|-|14|TRBV19|once
TGTGCCAGTAGCAGAGTTCGCAGCGAAGAGACCCAGTACTTC
CASSRVRSEETQYF
>TRBJ2-7|TRBD1|12|TRBV3-1/TRBV3-2|once
TGTGCCAGCAGCCAAGAGCGGGACAGGCTAACCTTC
CASSQERDRLTF
>TRBJ2-3|-|12|TRBV7-9|once
TGTGCCAGCCTGGCCAACACAGATACGCAGTATTTT
CASLANTDTQYF
>TRBJ2-1|-|15|TRBV19|-
TGTGCCAGTAGTAGCGGGGTCACAGCCTACAATGAGCAGTTCTTC
CASSSGVTAYNEQFF
>TRBJ2-1|-|16|TRBV21-1|-
TGTGCCAGCAGCAAAGGAGAGACTAGCGAACGGAATGAGCAGTTCTTC
CASSKGETSERNEQFF
>TRBJ1-1|TRBD1|13|TRBV2|-
TGTGCCAGCTTCACAGGGGTGAACACTGAAGCTTTCTTT
CASFTGVNTEAFF
>TRBJ2-2|TRBD1|16|TRBV9|-
TGTGCCAGCAGCGTAAGACAGGGGGCAAACACCGGGGAGCTGTTTTTT
CASSVRQGANTGELFF
>TRBJ2-2|TRBD2|16|TRBV6-5|-
TGTGCCAGCAGTTATTCTAGCGGGAGGGGTGCCGGGGAGCTGTTTTTT
CASSYSSGRGAGELFF
>TRBJ2-3|TRBD1|15|TRBV30|-
TGTGCCTGGAGCCTACAGACAGGGGCGACAGATACGCAGTATTTT
CAWSLQTGATDTQYF
>TRBJ2-1|TRBD2|17|TRBV6-2/TRBV6-3|-
TGTGCCAGCAGTTACACGGCGGCTAGCGGGTTTGAGAATGAGCAGTTCTTC
CASSYTAASGFENEQFF
>TRBJ2-7|-|16|TRBV11-2|-
TGTGCCAGCAGCTTAATCGGAGCAGGGGCCCCCTACGAGCAGTACTTC
CASSLIGAGAPYEQYF